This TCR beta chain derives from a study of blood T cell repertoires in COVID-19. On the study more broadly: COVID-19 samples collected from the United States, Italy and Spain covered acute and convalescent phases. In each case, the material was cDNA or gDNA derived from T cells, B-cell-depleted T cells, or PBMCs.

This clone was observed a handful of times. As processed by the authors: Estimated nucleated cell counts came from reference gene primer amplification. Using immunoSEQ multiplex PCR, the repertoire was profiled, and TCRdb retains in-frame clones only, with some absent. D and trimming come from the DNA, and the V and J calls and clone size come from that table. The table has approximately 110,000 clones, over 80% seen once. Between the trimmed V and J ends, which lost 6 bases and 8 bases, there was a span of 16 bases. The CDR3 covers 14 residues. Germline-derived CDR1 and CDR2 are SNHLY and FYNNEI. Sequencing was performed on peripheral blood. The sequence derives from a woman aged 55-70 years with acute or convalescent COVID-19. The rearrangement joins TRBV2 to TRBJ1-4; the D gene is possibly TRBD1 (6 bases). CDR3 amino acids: CASRIQGVPEKLFF. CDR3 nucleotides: TGTGCCAGCAGGATACAGGGCGTCCCGGAAAAACTGTTTTTT.